The text below deals with one T cell receptor beta chain. Antigen specificity is unknown. Vbeta (60) and Jbeta (13) primers were used in the PCR. Libraries were prepared by immunoSEQ multiplex PCR; TCRdb keeps only in-frame clonotypes and omits some of them. This table has approximately 180,000 clones, roughly 79% appearing once. The germline V gene has CDR1 SNHLY and CDR2 FYNNEI. Deletions cut 4 bases from V and 9 bases from J, with 7 bases between. The CDR3 totals 11 residues. This sample is drawn from a study of cytomegalovirus exposure and HLA in healthy donors. About the research overall: HLA-typed donors were the source of about 85 million unique TCRs held in an early data release.

Findings and caveats of the study: TCR association rates varied by HLA locus in a later analysis, with DRB1 highest and HLA-C lowest. A later analysis reportedly found fewer N-insertions in an Asian-associated ancestry cluster than the roughly 670-donor mean. Across donors, sequencing depth was assumed by presence/absence analyses to be roughly uniform.

The chain couples TRBV2 to TRBJ2-1; D not resolved. This sequence was found in a male donor in good health and CMV-seronegative. Source material: PBMCs. In DNA form, the CDR3 reads TGTGCCAGCAGTGTGGCTGTTGAGCAGTTCTTC. Protein product: CASSVAVEQFF.